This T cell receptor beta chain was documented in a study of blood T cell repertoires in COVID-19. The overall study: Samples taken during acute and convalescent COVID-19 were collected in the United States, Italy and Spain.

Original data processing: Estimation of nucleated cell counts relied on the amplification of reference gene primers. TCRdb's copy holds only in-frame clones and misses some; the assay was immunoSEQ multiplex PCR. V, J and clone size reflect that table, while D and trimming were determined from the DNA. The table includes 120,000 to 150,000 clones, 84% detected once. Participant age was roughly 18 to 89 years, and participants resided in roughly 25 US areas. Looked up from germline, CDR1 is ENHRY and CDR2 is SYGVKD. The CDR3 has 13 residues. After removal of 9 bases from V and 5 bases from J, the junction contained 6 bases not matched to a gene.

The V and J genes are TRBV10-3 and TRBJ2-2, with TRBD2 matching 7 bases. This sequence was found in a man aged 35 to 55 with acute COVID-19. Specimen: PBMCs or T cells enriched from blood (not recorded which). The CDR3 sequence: CAIRDYGTGELFF. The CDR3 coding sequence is TGTGCCATTCGGGACTACGGGACCGGGGAGCTGTTTTTT.